Listed below are T cell receptor beta chains from one sample, sequenced in a study of vaccination and CD4 T cells after COVID-19. No antigens are known for them. TCRdb reanalysed the PCR reads using MiXCR and keeps one entry per CDR3 protein. The sample includes 15,000 to 20,000 distinct CDR3 sequences, 60% to 70% seen only once; the top ten take about 8%. Sample: CD4+ T cells from blood, cultured in vitro. These receptors all stem from a human donor who had recovered from COVID-19. CDR3s leave out the opening cysteine and the closing phenylalanine or tryptophan.

J | V | length | CDR3
TRBJ2-2 | TRBV7-9 | 13 | ASSFYRVGGGELF
TRBJ1-6 | TRBV5-1 | 12 | ASKGVGGNSPLH
TRBJ1-1 | TRBV19 | 12 | ASVPGRRNTEAF
TRBJ2-1 | TRBV20-1 | 11 | SASRREQGEQF
TRBJ1-6 | TRBV6-2/TRBV6-3 | 10 | ASSHQESPLH
TRBJ2-1 | TRBV9 | 17 | ASSVQPGGPGLPTGEQF
TRBJ2-1 | TRBV7-3 | 11 | ASSLYWGNEQF
TRBJ1-1 | TRBV12-3/TRBV12-4 | 14 | ASVPWGAHPNTEAF
TRBJ2-1 | TRBV10-3 | 11 | AIRVAGENEQF
TRBJ1-4 | TRBV18 | 12 | ASSPTPTNEKLF
TRBJ1-2 | TRBV20-1 | 14 | GARDRRAQLNYGYT
TRBJ1-5 | TRBV4-1 | 15 | ASSVAGTAISNQPQH
TRBJ1-6 | TRBV20-1 | 12 | SARSQGGNSPLH
TRBJ2-1 | TRBV24-1 | 12 | ATSDLPGYNEQF
TRBJ2-2 | TRBV30 | 14 | AWSPQGRGHTGELF
TRBJ1-5 | TRBV25-1 | 13 | ASSEDEGSNQPQH
TRBJ2-1 | TRBV20-1 | 12 | SAGNPFSDNEQF
TRBJ2-5 | TRBV20-1 | 14 | SARELAGESQETQY
TRBJ2-3 | TRBV11-3 | 12 | ASSLRGRTDTQY
TRBJ2-7 | TRBV20-1 | 11 | SARRAEVYEQY
TRBJ1-1 | TRBV18 | 9 | ASQGHTEAF
TRBJ1-2 | TRBV6-1 | 12 | ASSEAEKSHSYT
TRBJ2-3 | TRBV7-8 | 13 | ASSYTTSGSDTQY
TRBJ1-2 | TRBV20-1 | 12 | SASGGPDIYGYT
TRBJ2-3 | TRBV24-1 | 11 | ATSKSAGDTQY
TRBJ1-5 | TRBV20-1 | 11 | STPGGPNQPQH
TRBJ1-6 | TRBV15 | 12 | ATSVRSYNSPPH
TRBJ1-6 | TRBV30 | 12 | AWTPRGIYSPLH
TRBJ2-5 | TRBV10-2 | 11 | ASSEGRKETQY